Below, one TCR beta chain is given with its context. This clone's antigen is unknown. Base quality data are lacking; no much larger clone is found one base away. This record comes from a study of T cell responses to AZD1222 COVID-19 vaccine (dated by TCRdb to the early 2020s). Study-level background: AZD1222 recipients with second doses at about 4 weeks or about 12 weeks were pooled, because spike-specific TCR depth and breadth did not differ between schedules. TCR sequencing covered over 230 trial participants: approximately 200 given two doses of AZD1222 and approximately 25 given two doses of MenACWY control vaccine. Trial participants were enrolled into age subgroups of 18-55, 56-69 and 70-plus years, which contained about 150, 28 and 57 TCR-sequenced participants, respectively. The paper's findings and limits, for the study overall: Most participants were white British and females outnumbered males, and the authors suggested that clonal diversity may have been underestimated. Epitopes outside the regions mutated in the B.1.351 and B.1.1.7 variants were reportedly recognized by nearly half of the unique spike-specific TCRs. After two AZD1222 doses, both the breadth and the depth of spike-specific TCRs were significantly higher than at day 0 and than in MenACWY recipients. Conclusions about previously exposed vaccinees are limited because only a handful of AZD1222 recipients were SARS-CoV-2 seropositive at baseline. No day 14 peak-response samples were available, so repertoires were characterized only after the peak T cell response. The vaccine-associated CD4 TCRs covered the entire spike protein, and the dominant responses fell in regions 160-218 and 743-854. In the small 56-69-year group, the increase in depth fell short of significance, most likely because of low power.

The time point label, read with the paper, signifies: baseline before first vaccination. Vaccinee samples were obtained from the UK trials COV001 and COV002, which included a single-blind randomized controlled phase 2/3 trial of AZD1222 (ChAdOx1 nCoV-19) in healthy adults. For TCRbeta chain sequencing, PBMC samples from trial participants were taken at day 0 and at day 28 after the second dose. CDR1 and CDR2 are read off the germline V gene as SGHRS and YFSETQ. V loses 2 bases of germline sequence and J loses 6 bases, and the interval between the two ends is 9 bases. From the cysteine through the phenylalanine, the CDR3 covers 12 amino acids. CDR3 DNA only is kept here, 36 bases in frame from base 1. The CDR3 regions of human TCRbeta chains were analyzed by immunosequencing. The authors processed their data as follows. Repertoire TCRs were matched against a reference library of SARS-CoV-2-specific TCRs generated with the MIRA antigen-specificity platform. Breadth was defined as the fraction of unique TCRs that were SARS-CoV-2-associated, and depth was defined as the fraction of total T cells that were SARS-CoV-2-associated. Using the MIRA data, every spike-specific TCR was mapped to the spike region that the TCR reacted to and assigned to either a CD4 or a CD8 class. Log10-transformed breadth and depth values were compared by one-way ANOVA with Sidak's multiple comparisons tests. Held by TCRdb, this immuneACCESS table contains in-frame sequences only and omits some clones. Under half of the omission traces to an unresolved V gene where checked; the cause of the rest is unknown. That table gives V, J and clone size, and the DNA gave D and trimming. This sample comprises 100,000 to 150,000 clones, nearly 95% of them detected only once. The biggest ten clones account for roughly 5.6% of the sample.

The receptor comes from an adult in good health. The sample here was peripheral blood, taken on day 0 of AZD1222 vaccination. The rearrangement combines TRBV5-1 with TRBJ2-7, and possibly TRBD2, on 6 matching bases. The CDR3 loop reads CASSFSGVEQYF. The nucleotide sequence is TGCGCCAGCAGCTTTTCGGGAGTCGAGCAGTACTTC. Extended through the reference TRBV5-1 and TRBJ2-7 proteins, this CDR3 yields the full variable domain: KAGVTQTPRYLIKTRGQQVTLSCSPISGHRSVSWYQQTPGQGLQFLFEYFSETQRNKGNFPGRFSGRQFSNSRSEMNVSTLELGDSALYLCASSFSGVEQYFGPGTRLTVT.